The 27 T cell receptor beta chains listed next were all sequenced from one sample in a study of cytomegalovirus exposure and HLA in healthy donors. The PCR employed 60 Vbeta primers together with 13 Jbeta primers. Here immunoSEQ multiplex PCR was the method, and the copy in TCRdb shows in-frame clones only, minus some. The sample contains fewer than 200,000 clones, about 71% of which appear only once. What was sequenced was PBMCs. The source of these receptors is a middle-aged woman in good health and CMV-seropositive.

This clone is a singleton in its sample. The J gene is TRBJ2-7, the V gene TRBV7-9; possible D gene TRBD2, 5 bases. CDR1 is SEHNR, CDR2 FQNEAQ, per germline (reference sequence). The CDR3 length is 13 residues. V lost 2 bases to trimming and J lost 5 bases, with 10 bases between them. CDR3 protein: CASSLRRRDEQYF. Here the CDR3 DNA reads TGTGCCAGCAGCTTAAGGAGGCGAGACGAGCAGTACTTC.

The chain is built from TRBV4-1 and TRBJ2-7, with 9 bases aligning to TRBD1. J gave up 6 bases and V 1 base, and 4 bases lay outside the gene matches. The CDR3 sequence is 14 residues long. Per germline, CDR1 MGHRA and CDR2 YSYEKL. The chain's CDR3 is CASSQVGQGSEQYF. CDR3 in DNA: TGCGCCAGCAGCCAAGTGGGACAGGGATCCGAGCAGTACTTC.

The table lists this clone with a count of one. The chain recombines TRBV7-9 with TRBJ1-1; a possible D gene is TRBD1 (5 bases). CDR3 size: 13 residues. V gave up 4 bases and J gave up 10 bases, with 16 bases separating them. Germline-derived CDR1 and CDR2 are SEHNR and FQNEAQ (reference sequence). The CDR3 bases are TGTGCCAGCAGCTCGGAGGGGTCAGCGGCAGCTTTCTTT. Translation: CASSSEGSAAAFF.

This chain joins TRBV9 and TRBJ2-7; a possible D gene is TRBD2 (5 bases). V shed 2 bases and J shed 6 bases, with 9 bases lying between them. CDR3 length equals 12 residues. Germline V CDR1 and CDR2: SGDLS, YYNGEE. The CDR3 bases are TGTGCCAGCAGCGTTGATGGAGGCGAGCAGTACTTC. It codes for CASSVDGGEQYF. Together with reference TRBV9 and TRBJ2-7, the CDR3 gives the full variable domain: DSGVTQTPKHLITATGQRVTLRCSPRSGDLSVYWYQQSLDQGLQFLIQYYNGEERAKGNILERFSAQQFPDLHSELNLSSLELGDSALYFCASSVDGGEQYFGPGTRLTVT.

J is TRBJ1-5 and V is TRBV28; D is undetermined. Germline loops: CDR1 MDHEN, CDR2 SYDVKM. Deletions cut 6 bases from V and 0 bases from J, with 9 bases between. The CDR3 runs to 14 residues. The CDR3 protein is CASSPNYSNQPQHF. The CDR3 DNA sequence: TGTGCCAGCAGCCCAAACTATAGCAATCAGCCCCAGCATTTT.

The chain combines TRBV11-3 with TRBJ2-3, with D possibly being TRBD2 (6 bases). V lost 3 bases, J lost 4 bases, and 8 bases lay in between. Germline assignment: CDR1 SGHNT and CDR2 YENEEA. CDR3 size: 13 residues. This CDR3 is CASSFGGSDTQYF. The CDR3 DNA is TGTGCCAGCAGCTTCGGGGGTTCAGATACGCAGTATTTT.

The chain recombines TRBV11-2 with TRBJ2-2, with 8 positions matching TRBD1. Unmatched junction bases numbered 5, after V lost 5 bases and J lost 6 bases. The V gene's germline CDR1 is SGHAT and CDR2 FQNNGV. The CDR3 runs to 14 residues. In DNA form, the CDR3 reads TGTGCCAGCAGCAGCCGGACAGGGCCCGGGGAGCTGTTTTTT. As protein: CASSSRTGPGELFF.

The V gene is TRBV14, the J gene TRBJ2-1, with 8 bases aligning to TRBD2. The CDR3 covers 15 residues. CDR1 and CDR2 (germline): SGHDN, FVKESK. With V trimmed by 3 bases and J by 2 bases, 3 bases remained unmatched. Here the CDR3 DNA reads TGTGCCAGCAGCCATACTAGCGGAGCCTACAATGAGCAGTTCTTC. This codes for CASSHTSGAYNEQFF.

This clone was seen a few times. CDR3 sequence (DNA): TGCGCCAGCAGCTTGGGACAGGCAGGGGGCACTGAAGCTTTCTTT. As protein: CASSLGQAGGTEAFF. The chain recombines TRBV5-1 with TRBJ1-1; 7 bases align to TRBD1. Germline V gene lookup returns CDR1 SGHRS and CDR2 YFSETQ. The CDR3 has 15 residues. The junction had 6 bases not matched to a gene; V was cut back by 0 bases and J by 4 bases.

J is TRBJ2-3 and V is TRBV27; TRBD2 might be the D (5 bases). The CDR3 spans 16 residues. Germline-derived CDR1 and CDR2 are MNHEY and SMNVEV (reference sequence). Trimming left V 5 bases short and J 5 bases short, with 20 bases between. CDR3 bases: TGTGCCAGCAGTGAGTCGGGGATGCTAAGGGTAGATACGCAGTATTTT. Translating it yields CASSESGMLRVDTQYF.

The chain couples TRBV21-1 to TRBJ2-1; whether TRBD2, the table's D call, matches the DNA was not checked. TRBV21-1 is listed as a pseudogene. The CDR3 is 17 amino acids. The CDR3 protein is CASSRCGTSGSWNEQFF. The CDR3 DNA follows: TGTGCCAGCAGCAGATGCGGGACTAGCGGGAGTTGGAATGAGCAGTTCTTC.

The chain recombines TRBV9 with TRBJ1-5; 9 bases match TRBD1. With V trimmed by 3 bases and J by 6 bases, 4 bases remained unmatched. The germline V gene has CDR1 SGDLS and CDR2 YYNGEE. There are 14 residues in the CDR3. CDR3 nucleotide sequence: TGTGCCAGCAGCGCCGGGACAGGGTTTCAGCCCCAGCATTTT. It specifies CASSAGTGFQPQHF.

The chain links TRBV5-1 to TRBJ1-1, with D unclear. The V end lost 0 bases, the J end lost 5 bases, and 8 bases lay between the germline ends. Germline V gene sequence: CDR1 SGHRS, CDR2 YFSETQ. The CDR3 covers 13 residues. CDR3 DNA: TGCGCCAGCAGCTTGGCTGGGGAGACTGAAGCTTTCTTT. Its translation is CASSLAGETEAFF.

CDR3 amino acids: CASSFEGLAVSTDTQYF. The CDR3 nucleotides read TGTGCCAGCAGCTTCGAAGGACTAGCGGTGAGCACAGATACGCAGTATTTT. The V gene is TRBV5-8, the J gene TRBJ2-3; 10 positions agree with TRBD2. V lost 2 bases, J lost 0 bases, and 6 bases stayed unmatched. The V gene's germline CDR1 is SGHTS and CDR2 YDEGEE. This CDR3 comprises 17 residues.

The chain joins TRBV7-9 to TRBJ1-6, with TRBD1 as a possible D gene (6 bases). The V end was cut by 5 bases, the J end by 2 bases, with 10 bases between. Germline assignment: CDR1 SEHNR and CDR2 FQNEAQ (reference sequence). This CDR3 is 15 amino acids long. The CDR3: CASSRGQAYNSPLHF. CDR3 nucleotide sequence: TGTGCCAGCAGCCGGGGACAAGCCTATAATTCACCCCTCCACTTT.

V is TRBV27 and J is TRBJ1-2; 12 nucleotides agree with TRBD1. CDR3 length equals 15 residues. The junction had 4 bases not matched to a gene; V was cut back by 0 bases and J by 8 bases. CDR1 is MNHEY, CDR2 SMNVEV, per germline (reference sequence). CDR3 amino acids: CASSLSGQGARGYTF. In DNA form, the CDR3 reads TGTGCCAGCAGTTTATCGGGACAGGGGGCGCGCGGCTACACCTTC.

The V call is TRBV7-3, the J call TRBJ2-2, with 9 bases fitting TRBD1. The CDR3 has 14 residues. Trimming cost V 2 bases and J 7 bases; bases outside gene matches: 2. Germline V gene data show CDR1 as SGHTA and CDR2 as FQGTGA. CDR3: CASSLDRGNGELFF. As DNA, the CDR3 is TGTGCCAGCAGCTTAGACAGGGGGAACGGGGAGCTGTTTTTT.

This sequence joins TRBV29-1 and TRBJ1-1, with 8 bases that match TRBD1. The CDR3 is made up of 14 amino acids. V lost 4 bases, J lost 4 bases, and 8 bases stayed unmatched. CDR1 and CDR2 (germline): SQVTM, ANQGSEA. DNA of the CDR3: TGCAGCGTTGCCCTGCTACAGGGGGGCACTGAAGCTTTCTTT. Translated, it gives CSVALLQGGTEAFF.

As DNA, the CDR3 is TGTGCCAGAAACGGTTGCGAGCAGTACTTC. This translates into CARNGCEQYF. The chain has TRBV5-3 and TRBJ2-7, with no clear D. TRBV5-3 is designated an ORF whose function remains uncertain. There are 10 residues in the CDR3. Trimming left V 6 bases short and J 6 bases short, with 7 bases between.

The chain recombines TRBV19 with TRBJ1-2; a weak D match, TRBD1 (6 bases). V was shortened by 10 bases and J by 1 base, with 13 bases between the two germline ends. The CDR3 sequence is 13 residues long. Germline V CDR1 and CDR2: LNHDA, SQIVND (reference sequence). The CDR3 sequence: CATRTEINYGYTF. CDR3 coding DNA: TGTGCCACCAGGACAGAAATTAACTATGGCTACACCTTC.

The V gene is TRBV7-2, the J gene TRBJ1-1, with D unresolved. V was clipped by 6 bases and J by 1 base, with 12 bases between them. The CDR3 is made up of 14 amino acids. Germline CDR1 SGHTA, CDR2 FQGNSA. In nucleotides, the CDR3 is TGTGCCAGCAGTTCGGACTGGGAGAACACTGAAGCTTTCTTT. Its protein is CASSSDWENTEAFF. Supplemented by reference TRBV7-2 and TRBJ1-1, the full variable domain reads GAGVSQSPSNKVTEKGKDVELRCDPISGHTALYWYRQSLGQGLEFLIYFQGNSAPDKSGLPSDRFSAERTGGSVSTLTIQRTQQEDSAVYLCASSSDWENTEAFFGQGTRLTVV.

The CDR3: CSVQEREPYEQYF. CDR3 DNA: TGCAGCGTTCAGGAGCGGGAGCCTTACGAGCAGTACTTC. The rearrangement joins TRBV29-1 to TRBJ2-7, with 8 bases that match TRBD2. V gave up 5 bases and J gave up 4 bases; unmatched junction bases: 7. CDR3 length: 13 amino acids. From germline, CDR1 is SQVTM and CDR2 ANQGSEA.

This chain connects TRBV28 to TRBJ1-1; D ambiguous. Looked up from germline, CDR1 is MDHEN and CDR2 is SYDVKM. This CDR3 has 15 amino acids. With 7 bases removed from V and 2 bases from J, the gap between germline ends came to 17 bases. This CDR3 reads CASTLGRRVNTEAFF. As DNA, the CDR3 is TGTGCCAGCACCCTGGGCAGGCGGGTTAACACTGAAGCTTTCTTT.

This clone was observed a handful of times. V gene TRBV6-1 combines with J gene TRBJ2-7, with D possibly being TRBD1 (6 bases). The germline V and J ends were trimmed by 4 bases and 2 bases, with 9 bases remaining between them. Per germline, CDR1 MNHNS and CDR2 SASEGT. The CDR3 extends over 13 amino acids. The CDR3 is CASSVGDTYEQYF. The DNA for the CDR3 is TGTGCCAGCAGTGTGGGGGACACCTACGAGCAGTACTTC.

The chain employs TRBV27 and TRBJ2-6, with TRBD1 matching 11 bases. V was clipped by 5 bases and J by 0 bases; unmatched bases: 6. Germline V gene sequence: CDR1 MNHEY, CDR2 SMNVEV (reference sequence). The CDR3 is made up of 18 amino acids. CDR3 bases: TGTGCCAGCAGTACCGGACAGGGGGCTTACTCTGGGGCCAACGTCCTGACTTTC. Amino acids: CASSTGQGAYSGANVLTF.

This clone has just a few counts. The chain links TRBV5-1 to TRBJ1-1; no reliable D call. The CDR3 consists of 13 residues. Germline V lookup: CDR1 SGHRS, CDR2 YFSETQ. Trimming took 3 bases from V and 3 from J, leaving 9 bases between them. This CDR3 reads CASSYNGDTEAFF. The CDR3 DNA reads as TGCGCCAGCAGCTATAACGGGGACACTGAAGCTTTCTTT.

This chain uses TRBV15 with TRBJ2-1; TRBD2 matches at 8 bases. This CDR3 region has 16 residues. Trimming removed 3 bases from V and 3 bases from J; junction bases left unmatched: 7. Germline V gene sequence: CDR1 LNHNV, CDR2 YYDKDF (reference sequence). This CDR3 reads CATSREAGVGYNEQFF. The CDR3 nucleotides read TGTGCCACCAGCAGGGAAGCGGGAGTAGGCTACAATGAGCAGTTCTTC.